Each of the 2 T cell receptor beta chains below was sequenced from the same sample in a study of cytomegalovirus exposure and HLA in healthy donors. Primers: 60 Vbeta forward and 13 Jbeta reverse. Here immunoSEQ multiplex PCR was the method, and the copy in TCRdb shows in-frame clones only, minus some. The sample table includes tens of thousands of clones. Sequencing was done on a sample of PBMCs. These TCRs come from a female donor in good health and CMV-seropositive.

The chain carries TRBV6-1 and TRBJ1-2; D is undetermined. The CDR3 runs to 12 residues. The V gene lost 2 bases and the J gene lost 4 bases, with 5 bases spanning the gap. Germline CDR1 is MNHNS and CDR2 is SASEGT. The CDR3 nucleotides are TGTGCCAGCAGTGAAACCAGCTATGGCTACACCTTC. Translated: CASSETSYGYTF.

The chain links TRBV5-1 to TRBJ1-2, with D perhaps matching TRBD1 (6 bases). V was shortened by 1 base and J by 1 base, with 8 bases between the two germline ends. The germline V gene encodes CDR1 SGHRS and CDR2 YFSETQ. This CDR3 contains 14 residues. The CDR3, as DNA: TGCGCCAGCAGCTTGACAGGGAGTAACTATGGCTACACCTTC. Amino acid sequence: CASSLTGSNYGYTF. Using reference TRBV5-1 and TRBJ1-2 for the parts outside the CDR3, the full variable domain is KAGVTQTPRYLIKTRGQQVTLSCSPISGHRSVSWYQQTPGQGLQFLFEYFSETQRNKGNFPGRFSGRQFSNSRSEMNVSTLELGDSALYLCASSLTGSNYGYTFGSGTRLTVV.